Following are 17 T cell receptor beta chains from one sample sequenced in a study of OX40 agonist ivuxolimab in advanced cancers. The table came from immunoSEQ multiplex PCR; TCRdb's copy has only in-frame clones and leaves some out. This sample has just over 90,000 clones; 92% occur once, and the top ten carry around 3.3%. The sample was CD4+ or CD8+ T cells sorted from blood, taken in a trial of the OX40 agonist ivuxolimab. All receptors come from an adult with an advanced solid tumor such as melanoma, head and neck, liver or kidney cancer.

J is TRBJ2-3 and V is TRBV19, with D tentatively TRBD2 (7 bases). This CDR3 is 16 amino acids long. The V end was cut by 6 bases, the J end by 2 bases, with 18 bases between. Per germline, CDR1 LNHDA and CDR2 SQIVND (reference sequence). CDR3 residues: CASSLRGGRFTDTQYF. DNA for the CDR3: TGTGCCAGTAGCCTGAGGGGGGGCCGTTTCACAGATACGCAGTATTTT.

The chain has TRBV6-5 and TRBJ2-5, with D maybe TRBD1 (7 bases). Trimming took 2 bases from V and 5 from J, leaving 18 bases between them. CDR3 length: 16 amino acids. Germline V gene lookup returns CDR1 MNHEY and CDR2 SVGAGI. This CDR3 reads CASSYTQGEVRETQYF. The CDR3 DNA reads TGTGCCAGCAGTTACACTCAGGGGGAGGTCAGGGAGACCCAGTACTTC.

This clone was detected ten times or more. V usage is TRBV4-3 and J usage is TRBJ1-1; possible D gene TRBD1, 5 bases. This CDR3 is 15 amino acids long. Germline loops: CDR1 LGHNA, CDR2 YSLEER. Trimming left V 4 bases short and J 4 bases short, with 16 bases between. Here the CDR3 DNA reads TGCGCCAGCAGCCCCTACCTCGGGGGGAGCACTGAAGCTTTCTTT. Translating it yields CASSPYLGGSTEAFF.

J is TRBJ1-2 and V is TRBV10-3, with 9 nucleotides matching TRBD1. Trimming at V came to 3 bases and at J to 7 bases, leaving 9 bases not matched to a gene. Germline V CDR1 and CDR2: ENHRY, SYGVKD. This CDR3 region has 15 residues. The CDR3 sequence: CAISEKGQGRGGYTF. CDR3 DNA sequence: TGTGCCATCAGTGAAAAAGGACAGGGGCGAGGTGGCTACACCTTC.

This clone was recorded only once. CDR3 bases: TGCGCCAGCAGTGAGTCAGAGAACACTGAAGCTTTCTTT. This gives the protein CASSESENTEAFF. The chain is built from TRBV10-2 and TRBJ1-1, with no clear D. Per the germline V gene, CDR1 is WSHSY and CDR2 is SAAADI. The V end was cut by 0 bases, the J end by 1 base, with 3 bases between. CDR3 length equals 13 residues.

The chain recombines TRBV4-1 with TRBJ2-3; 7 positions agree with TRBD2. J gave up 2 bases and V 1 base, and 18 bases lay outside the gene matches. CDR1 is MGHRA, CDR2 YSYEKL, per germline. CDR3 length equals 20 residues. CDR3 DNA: TGCGCCAGCAGCCAAGTTGAGGCGGGAGAGTCCCCCCACCTCACAGATACGCAGTATTTT. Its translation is CASSQVEAGESPHLTDTQYF.

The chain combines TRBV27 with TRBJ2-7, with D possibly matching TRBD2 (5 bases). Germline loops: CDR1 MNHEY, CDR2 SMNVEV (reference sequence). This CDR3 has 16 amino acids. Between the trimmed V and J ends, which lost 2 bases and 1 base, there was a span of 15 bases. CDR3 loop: CASSLSLARLSYEQYF. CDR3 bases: TGTGCCAGCAGTTTAAGCCTAGCCCGATTATCCTACGAGCAGTACTTC.

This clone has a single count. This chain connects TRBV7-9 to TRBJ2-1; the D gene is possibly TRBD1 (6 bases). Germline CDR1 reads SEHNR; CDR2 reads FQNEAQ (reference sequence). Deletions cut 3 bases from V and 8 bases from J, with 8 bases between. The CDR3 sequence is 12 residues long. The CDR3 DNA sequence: TGTGCCAGCAGCTTCAGGGGTCATGAGCAGTTCTTC. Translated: CASSFRGHEQFF.

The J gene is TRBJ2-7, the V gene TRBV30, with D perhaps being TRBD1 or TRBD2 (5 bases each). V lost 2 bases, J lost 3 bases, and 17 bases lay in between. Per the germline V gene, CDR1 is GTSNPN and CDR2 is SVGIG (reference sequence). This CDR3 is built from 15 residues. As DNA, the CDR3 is TGTGCCTGGAGTAAAAGGAACGAGGGGTTCTACGAGCAGTACTTC. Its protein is CAWSKRNEGFYEQYF.

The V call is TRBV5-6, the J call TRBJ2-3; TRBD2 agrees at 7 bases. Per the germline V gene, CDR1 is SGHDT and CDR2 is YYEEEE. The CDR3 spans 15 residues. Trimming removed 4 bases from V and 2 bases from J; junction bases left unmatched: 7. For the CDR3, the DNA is TGTGCCAGCAGCCCCTGGGGGGGAAACACAGATACGCAGTATTTT. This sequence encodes CASSPWGGNTDTQYF.

In DNA form, the CDR3 reads TGTGCCAGCAGTCCGCCAACCGGGGCCCTGGAGGAGCAGTACTTC. It specifies CASSPPTGALEEQYF. The chain couples TRBV6-5 to TRBJ2-5, with D perhaps assigned TRBD1 or TRBD2 (5 bases each). V was cut by 5 bases and J by 11 bases, with 24 bases left in between. This CDR3 is 15 amino acids long. CDR1 MNHEY and CDR2 SVGAGI come from the germline V gene.

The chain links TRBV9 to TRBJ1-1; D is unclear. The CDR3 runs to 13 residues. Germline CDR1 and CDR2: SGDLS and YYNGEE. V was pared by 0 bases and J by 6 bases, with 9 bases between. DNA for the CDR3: TGTGCCAGCAGCGTAGGGGCTGGGGCTGAAGCTTTCTTT. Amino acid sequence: CASSVGAGAEAFF.

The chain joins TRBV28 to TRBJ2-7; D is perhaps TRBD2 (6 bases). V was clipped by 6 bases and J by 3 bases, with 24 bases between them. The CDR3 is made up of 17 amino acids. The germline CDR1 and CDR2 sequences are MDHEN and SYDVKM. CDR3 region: CASSPATDRGFFYEQYF. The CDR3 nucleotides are TGTGCCAGCAGCCCCGCGACGGATCGGGGGTTTTTCTACGAGCAGTACTTC.

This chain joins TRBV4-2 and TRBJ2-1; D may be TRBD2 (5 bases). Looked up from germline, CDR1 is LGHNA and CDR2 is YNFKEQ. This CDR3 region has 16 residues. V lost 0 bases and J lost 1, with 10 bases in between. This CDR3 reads CASSQEAGGSYNEQFF. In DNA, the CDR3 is TGTGCCAGCAGCCAAGAGGCAGGCGGGTCCTACAATGAGCAGTTCTTC.

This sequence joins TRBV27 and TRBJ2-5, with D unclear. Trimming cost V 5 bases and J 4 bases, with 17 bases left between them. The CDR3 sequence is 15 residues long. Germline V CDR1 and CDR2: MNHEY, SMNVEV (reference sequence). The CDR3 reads CASSPRTFLGETQYF. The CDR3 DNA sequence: TGTGCCAGCAGTCCTCGGACCTTCCTGGGAGAGACCCAGTACTTC.

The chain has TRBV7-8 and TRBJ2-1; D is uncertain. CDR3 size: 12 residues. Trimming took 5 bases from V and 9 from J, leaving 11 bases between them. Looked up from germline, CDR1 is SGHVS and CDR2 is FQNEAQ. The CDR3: CASSRGNGEQFF. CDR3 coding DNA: TGTGCCAGCAGCCGTGGGAACGGTGAGCAGTTCTTC. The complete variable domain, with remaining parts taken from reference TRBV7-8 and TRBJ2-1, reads GAGVSQSPRYKVAKRGQDVALRCDPISGHVSLFWYQQALGQGPEFLTYFQNEAQLDKSGLPSDRFFAERPEGSVSTLKIQRTQQEDSAVYLCASSRGNGEQFFGPGTRLTVL.

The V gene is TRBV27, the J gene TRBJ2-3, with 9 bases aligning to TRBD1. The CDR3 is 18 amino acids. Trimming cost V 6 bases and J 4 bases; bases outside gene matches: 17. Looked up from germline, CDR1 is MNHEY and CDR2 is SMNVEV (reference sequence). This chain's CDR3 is CASSRQLDRGLPSDTQYF. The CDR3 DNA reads TGTGCCAGCAGCAGGCAGTTGGACAGGGGTCTTCCCTCAGATACGCAGTATTTT.